A selection of T cell receptor beta chains follows, all from one sample in a study of identical twins. TCRdb recomputed calls from the 5' RACE reads with MiXCR, one row per CDR3 protein. The sample records under 1 million distinct CDR3 sequences, 9% to 15% being singletons. The sample also formed part of further work on yellow fever vaccine responses in identical twins.

What was sequenced was PBMCs. The receptor set was obtained from a woman under 30 in good health. The CDR3 runs from the conserved cysteine through the conserved F or W. The D gene is left open where the match is weak. Only some rows state a clone size, as once, few, many or a class for expanded clones.

TRBJ2-7,few,NA,14,TRBV12-3/TRBV12-4,CASSLRQPPYEQYF,TGTGCCAGCAGTTTAAGGCAGCCCCCCTACGAGCAGTACTTC
TRBJ2-1,NA,NA,13,TRBV11-2,CASISAGYNEQFF,TGTGCCAGCATTTCGGCGGGCTACAATGAGCAGTTCTTC
TRBJ2-4,few,NA,14,TRBV9,CASSAPGAGNIQYF,TGTGCCAGCAGCGCTCCAGGGGCTGGGAACATTCAGTACTTC
TRBJ2-3,NA,NA,12,TRBV6-5,CASRQYKDTQYF,TGTGCCAGCAGACAGTATAAAGATACGCAGTATTTT
TRBJ1-4,few,NA,13,TRBV7-6,CASSIALIGKLFF,TGTGCCAGCAGCATAGCCTTGATCGGGAAACTGTTTTTT
TRBJ2-2,NA,NA,16,TRBV12-3/TRBV12-4,CASSLWGRHKTGELFF,TGTGCCAGCAGCCTGTGGGGGCGACATAAAACCGGGGAGCTGTTTTTT
TRBJ2-5,few,TRBD2,15,TRBV4-1,CASSQDYGGTETQYF,TGCGCCAGCAGCCAAGATTACGGGGGGACGGAGACCCAGTACTTC
TRBJ1-1,NA,TRBD1,13,TRBV6-1,CAAGTGGYTEAFF,TGTGCCGCGGGGACAGGGGGTTATACTGAAGCTTTCTTT
TRBJ2-4,many,NA,12,TRBV25-1,CASSDLGNIQYF,TGTGCCAGCAGTGACCTAGGAAACATTCAGTACTTC
TRBJ2-3,few,NA,14,TRBV28,CASSLDGMLNTQYF,TGTGCCAGCAGTTTAGATGGGATGTTGAATACGCAGTATTTT
TRBJ2-3,few,NA,16,TRBV9,CASSVELGAHADTQYF,TGTGCCAGCAGCGTAGAGCTGGGGGCGCATGCAGATACGCAGTATTTT
TRBJ1-4,few,NA,21,TRBV28,CASSFSDPGWGDRTTNEKLFF,TGTGCCAGCAGCTTTTCTGATCCAGGATGGGGGGATCGGACAACTAATGAAAAACTGTTTTTT
TRBJ2-5,few,TRBD2,16,TRBV12-5,CASGLASLAGAETQYF,TGTGCTAGTGGTTTGGCATCACTAGCGGGGGCTGAGACCCAGTACTTC
TRBJ2-2,NA,TRBD2,15,TRBV7-9,CASTGLAGNTGELFF,TGTGCCAGCACTGGACTAGCGGGGAACACCGGGGAGCTGTTTTTT
TRBJ1-3,many,NA,13,TRBV29-1,CSVQLSSGNTIYF,TGCAGCGTACAACTGAGCTCTGGAAACACCATATATTTT
TRBJ2-1,few,NA,13,TRBV7-9,CASLRGVYNEQFF,TGTGCCAGTCTTAGAGGGGTCTACAATGAGCAGTTCTTC
TRBJ2-1,many,NA,12,TRBV11-2,CASSLSINEQFF,TGTGCCAGCAGCTTGAGTATTAATGAGCAGTTCTTC
TRBJ2-3,few,NA,14,TRBV12-3/TRBV12-4,CASSLGSSSDTQYF,TGTGCCAGCAGTCTGGGGAGCTCCTCAGATACGCAGTATTTT
TRBJ2-1,many,TRBD2,19,TRBV11-2,CASSLISGSGVSRYNEQFF,TGTGCCAGCAGCTTAATATCAGGGAGCGGGGTTTCGAGATACAATGAGCAGTTCTTC
TRBJ2-3,NA,TRBD2,17,TRBV5-1,CASSSGPGLGLLDTQYF,TGCGCCAGCTCTTCCGGCCCGGGACTAGGACTTTTAGATACGCAGTATTTT
TRBJ2-7,few,TRBD1,14,TRBV5-5,CASSPGGSNDEQYF,TGTGCCAGCAGCCCAGGGGGTTCTAACGACGAGCAGTACTTC
TRBJ2-2,few,TRBD1,16,TRBV12-3/TRBV12-4,CATGGTGGVRTGELFF,TGTGCCACCGGTGGGACAGGGGGAGTTCGGACCGGGGAGCTGTTTTTT
TRBJ1-2,few,TRBD1,14,TRBV27,CASSLRQGPNGYTF,TGTGCCAGCAGTCTCCGACAGGGACCTAATGGCTACACCTTC
TRBJ2-1,few,NA,16,TRBV6-1,CASSGLDARSGFEQFF,TGTGCCAGCAGTGGATTGGACGCCCGGTCGGGGTTTGAGCAGTTCTTC
TRBJ1-6,few,NA,15,TRBV28,CASSLSSPDNSPLHF,TGTGCCAGCAGTTTGTCCTCCCCCGATAATTCACCCCTCCACTTT
TRBJ2-2,few,NA,15,TRBV7-8,CASSAGRTNTGELFF,TGTGCCAGCAGCGCGGGACGGACGAACACCGGGGAGCTGTTTTTT
TRBJ2-2,few,TRBD2,14,TRBV10-3,CAISESGLAWELFF,TGTGCCATCAGTGAGTCGGGACTAGCGTGGGAGCTGTTTTTT
TRBJ2-6,NA,NA,14,TRBV6-1,CASRSGVGANVLTF,TGTGCCAGCAGGTCAGGGGTTGGGGCCAACGTCCTGACTTTC
TRBJ2-5,few,TRBD2,15,TRBV5-1,CASREASGQGETQYF,TGCGCCAGCCGGGAGGCTAGCGGACAAGGGGAGACCCAGTACTTC
TRBJ2-2,few,NA,15,TRBV5-6,CASSQLAPGPGELFF,TGTGCCAGCAGCCAACTAGCTCCCGGGCCCGGGGAGCTGTTTTTT
TRBJ1-5,NA,TRBD1,14,TRBV28,CASRGQTPNQPQHF,TGTGCCAGCAGGGGACAGACTCCCAATCAGCCCCAGCATTTT
TRBJ1-1,many,NA,13,TRBV5-1,CASSLFANTEAFF,TGCGCCAGCAGCTTGTTCGCGAACACTGAAGCTTTCTTT
TRBJ2-3,many,NA,15,TRBV5-1,CASSLALAATDTQYF,TGCGCCAGCAGCTTGGCTTTAGCGGCCACAGATACGCAGTATTTT
TRBJ1-2,few,NA,13,TRBV2,CASLTGANYGYTF,TGTGCCAGTTTGACAGGCGCTAACTATGGCTACACCTTC
TRBJ2-6,NA,NA,13,TRBV3-1,CASTRTGANVLTF,TGTGCCAGCACCCGTACAGGGGCCAACGTCCTGACTTTC
TRBJ1-2,NA,NA,14,TRBV7-9,CASSPRMWGDGYTF,TGTGCCAGCAGCCCCCGGATGTGGGGGGATGGCTACACCTTC
TRBJ2-4,few,TRBD2,18,TRBV7-8,CASSLGPSGPLAKNIQYF,TGTGCCAGCAGCTTAGGTCCTAGCGGTCCCCTGGCCAAAAACATTCAGTACTTC
TRBJ1-2,few,NA,14,TRBV29-1,CSVIDGALNYGYTF,TGCAGCGTGATCGACGGTGCACTTAACTATGGCTACACCTTC
TRBJ2-2,many,NA,16,TRBV28,CASSLLRGAATGELFF,TGTGCCAGCAGTTTATTACGGGGGGCAGCCACCGGGGAGCTGTTTTTT